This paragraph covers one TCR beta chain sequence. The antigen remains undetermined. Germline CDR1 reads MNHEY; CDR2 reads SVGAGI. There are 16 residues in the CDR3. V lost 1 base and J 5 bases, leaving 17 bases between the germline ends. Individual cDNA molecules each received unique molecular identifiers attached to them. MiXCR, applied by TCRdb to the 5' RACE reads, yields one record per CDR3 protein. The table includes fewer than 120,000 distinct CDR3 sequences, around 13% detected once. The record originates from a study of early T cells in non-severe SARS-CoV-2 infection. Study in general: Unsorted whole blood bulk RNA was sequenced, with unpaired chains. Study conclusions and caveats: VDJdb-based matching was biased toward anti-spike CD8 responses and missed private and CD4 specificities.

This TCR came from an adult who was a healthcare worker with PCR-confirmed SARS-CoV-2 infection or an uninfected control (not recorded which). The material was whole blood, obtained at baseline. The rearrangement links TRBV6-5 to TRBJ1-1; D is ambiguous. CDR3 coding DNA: TGTGCCAGCAGTTACTATCAAGGACCTAGCGGGACTGAAGCTTTCTTT. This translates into CASSYYQGPSGTEAFF.